This T cell receptor (beta chain) is from a study of T cell repertoires in cytomegalovirus infection. Study-level background: It was recently identified HLA-C-restricted and well-studied HLA-B-restricted CMV epitopes that the study used. CMV infection together with matching HLA type was indicated by public TCR beta signatures.

V was shortened by 2 bases and J by 3 bases, with 11 bases between the two germline ends. The CDR3 is 14 amino acids. Germline-derived CDR1 and CDR2 are SGHTA and FQGNSA. Study findings and constraints: In two of eight donors, the top clonotype was HLA-C-restricted CMV-specific. Carriage of CMV together with the relevant HLA was identifiable through cumulative public TCR beta family frequency.

One entry per CDR3 protein results from TCRdb running MiXCR on the reads. The table shows approximately 600,000 distinct CDR3 sequences, with almost 40% occurring only once. This clonotype came up a few times. Its target is not known. The sample consisted of cultured PBMCs, taken from culture after CMV antigen stimulation. This sequence originates from a human donor in good health (CMV status not recorded). Some clones in this sample may be carry-over from other donors' samples. The chain uses TRBV7-2 and TRBJ2-7; D is possibly TRBD1 (6 bases). The CDR3 DNA follows: TGTGCCAGCAGCTTAACGGGGACAAACTACGAGCAGTACTTC. As protein: CASSLTGTNYEQYF.